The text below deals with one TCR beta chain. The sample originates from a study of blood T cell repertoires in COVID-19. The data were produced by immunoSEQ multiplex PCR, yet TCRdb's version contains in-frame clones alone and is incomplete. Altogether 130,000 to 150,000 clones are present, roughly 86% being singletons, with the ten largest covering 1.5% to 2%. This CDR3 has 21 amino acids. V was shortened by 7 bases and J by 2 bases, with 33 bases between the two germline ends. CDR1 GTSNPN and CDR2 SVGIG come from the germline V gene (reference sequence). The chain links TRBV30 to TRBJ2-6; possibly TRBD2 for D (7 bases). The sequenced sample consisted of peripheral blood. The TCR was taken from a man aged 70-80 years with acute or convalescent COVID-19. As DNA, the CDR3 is TGTGCCTCCCCGGTGCTCGACGGAGGGGGGGGCCTAGGAGCTGGGGCCAACGTCCTGACTTTC. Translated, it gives CASPVLDGGGGLGAGANVLTF.